The 28 T cell receptor beta chains below all came from one sample that was sequenced in a study of somatic mutations in cytotoxic T cells in rheumatoid arthritis (dated by TCRdb to about 2017). Library preparation employed the immunoSEQ multiplex PCR assay. TCRdb limited this immuneACCESS table to in-frame rearrangements with V and J called. A share of clones is missing; checked studies link under half to unresolved V genes, and the rest is unexplained. The sample yields approximately 7,400 clones; about 85% were counted once. The top ten clones comprise roughly 15% of the sample. The specimen sequenced was CD8+ T cells sorted from blood. These receptors all stem from a man aged 40-50 years with rheumatoid arthritis.

J is TRBJ1-1 and V is TRBV29-1; D not resolved. V was cut by 3 bases and J by 4 bases, with 9 bases left in between. The CDR3 is 12 amino acids. The germline CDR1 and CDR2 sequences are SQVTM and ANQGSEA. CDR3 DNA sequence: TGCAGCGTTGACAGCTACAGCACTGAAGCTTTCTTT. It translates to CSVDSYSTEAFF.

The chain uses TRBV7-2 and TRBJ2-2, with a weak D call TRBD1 (5 bases). The CDR3 consists of 15 residues. Germline CDR1 and CDR2: SGHTA and FQGNSA. The V end lost 2 bases, the J end lost 3 bases, and 10 bases lay between the germline ends. The CDR3 DNA reads as TGTGCCAGCAGCTTATTTGACAGCCACACCGGGGAGCTGTTTTTT. Translation: CASSLFDSHTGELFF. The complete variable domain, with remaining parts taken from reference TRBV7-2 and TRBJ2-2, reads GAGVSQSPSNKVTEKGKDVELRCDPISGHTALYWYRQSLGQGLEFLIYFQGNSAPDKSGLPSDRFSAERTGGSVSTLTIQRTQQEDSAVYLCASSLFDSHTGELFFGEGSRLTVL.

Concerning this clone itself: One end of the junction fails to match germline, which may point to a read error. The same CDR3 arises from other DNA sequences in this sample as well. The V gene is TRBV18, the J gene TRBJ1-1; TRBD1 is a possible D gene (5 bases). The germline V gene encodes CDR1 KGHSH and CDR2 LQKENI. The CDR3 is made up of 17 amino acids. The CDR3 region is CASSSDTPIFMNTEAFF. DNA for the CDR3: TGTGCCAGCTCATCGGACACCCCGATATTCATGAACACTGAAGCTTTTTTT.

The rearrangement links TRBV6-5 to TRBJ2-5; TRBD2 might be the D (6 bases). The V end was cut by 2 bases, the J end by 2 bases, with 15 bases between. The CDR3 consists of 16 residues. Per the germline V gene, CDR1 is MNHEY and CDR2 is SVGAGI. The CDR3 is CASSYMSFSGQETQYF. The CDR3 nucleotides read TGTGCCAGCAGTTACATGTCGTTTAGCGGACAAGAGACCCAGTACTTC.

The chain couples TRBV7-9 to TRBJ2-2; D is unresolved. This CDR3 region has 13 residues. The germline V gene has CDR1 SEHNR and CDR2 FQNEAQ (reference sequence). Trimming removed 5 bases at V and 1 base at J, with 5 bases between. Here the CDR3 reads CASSPRNTGELFF. As DNA, the CDR3 is TGTGCCAGCAGCCCCAGGAACACCGGGGAGCTGTTTTTT.

This chain connects TRBV7-9 to TRBJ2-5, with 8 bases aligning to TRBD1. The CDR3 consists of 15 residues. Germline values: CDR1 SEHNR, CDR2 FQNEAQ (reference sequence). With V trimmed by 6 bases and J by 4 bases, 10 bases remained unmatched. CDR3 in DNA: TGTGCCAGCAGTCATGGACAGGGCGGTCCAGAGACCCAGTACTTC. This sequence encodes CASSHGQGGPETQYF.

The V call is TRBV19, the J call TRBJ2-3; 12 bases match TRBD2. J lost 4 bases, V lost 8 bases, and 7 bases had no gene match. This CDR3 contains 15 residues. Germline CDR1 and CDR2: LNHDA and SQIVND (reference sequence). The DNA for the CDR3 is TGTGCCAGTGGGCGACTAGCGGGGGTGGCAGATACGCAGTATTTT. This translates into CASGRLAGVADTQYF.

The J gene is TRBJ2-6, the V gene TRBV21-1; the table gives TRBD1 as D, unverified against the DNA. TRBV21-1 is recorded as a pseudogene. The CDR3 is 17 amino acids. Here the CDR3 DNA reads TGTGCCAGCAGCAGTCCGGGACACTACTCTGGGGCCAACGTCCTGACTTTC. It encodes CASSSPGHYSGANVLTF.

This chain links TRBV9 with TRBJ2-1, with TRBD2 matching 7 bases. Germline V gives CDR1 SGDLS, CDR2 YYNGEE. CDR3 length: 15 amino acids. Trimming cost V 5 bases and J 0 bases; bases outside gene matches: 5. Here the CDR3 reads CASSEAGSSYNEQFF. CDR3 sequence (DNA): TGTGCCAGCAGTGAAGCGGGAAGCTCCTACAATGAGCAGTTCTTC.

The chain employs TRBV2 and TRBJ1-2, with 12 positions matching TRBD1. This CDR3 has 17 amino acids. Germline CDR1 and CDR2: SNHLY and FYNNEI. V dropped 0 bases and J dropped 4; count of bases not matched to a gene: 6. DNA for the CDR3: TGTGCCAGCAGTGAAGCCAGGGGACAGGGGGCTGTCTATGGCTACACCTTC. Residues: CASSEARGQGAVYGYTF.

The gene calls are TRBV15 and TRBJ1-3; D not certain. The CDR3 is 15 residues long. Germline assignment: CDR1 LNHNV and CDR2 YYDKDF (reference sequence). Deletions cut 0 bases from V and 3 bases from J, with 9 bases between. The CDR3 DNA reads as TGTGCCACCAGCAGAGATCTGGCGGTTGGAAACACCATATATTTT. Amino acids: CATSRDLAVGNTIYF.

The V and J genes are TRBV13 and TRBJ2-3; D perhaps matches TRBD1 (6 bases). The CDR3 consists of 14 residues. Between the trimmed V and J ends, which lost 0 bases and 4 bases, there was a span of 8 bases. CDR1 is PRHDT and CDR2 is FYEKMQ in the germline V gene (reference sequence). CDR3 bases: TGTGCCAGCAGCTTAGGCGCAGGGGCAGATACGCAGTATTTT. This codes for CASSLGAGADTQYF.

This chain links TRBV7-2 with TRBJ2-7; 7 nucleotides agree with TRBD2. CDR3 length: 14 residues. J lost 2 bases, V lost 0 bases, and 1 base had no gene match. Germline V lookup: CDR1 SGHTA, CDR2 FQGNSA. CDR3 loop: CASSLAGGTYEQYF. CDR3 sequence (DNA): TGTGCCAGCAGCTTAGCGGGGGGGACCTACGAGCAGTACTTC.

The V call is TRBV18, the J call TRBJ1-2; 9 positions match TRBD1. Trimming cost V 3 bases and J 7 bases; bases outside gene matches: 6. The germline V gene has CDR1 KGHSH and CDR2 LQKENI. This CDR3 is built from 14 residues. CDR3 in DNA: TGTGCCAGCTCACCCGGGACAGGGTTGATTGGCTACACCTTC. Amino acid sequence: CASSPGTGLIGYTF.

Concerning this clone: An end of the junction does not agree with germline; a read error may underlie this. This sample includes further DNA sequences coding for the same CDR3. V gene TRBV7-6 combines with J gene TRBJ1-1, with a weak D call TRBD1 (6 bases). This CDR3 comprises 14 residues. The germline CDR1 and CDR2 sequences are SGHVS and FNYEAQ. CDR3 amino acids: CASSSTGMNTEAFF. The DNA of the CDR3 is TGTGCCAGCAGCTCCACAGGGATGAACACTGAAGCTTTCTTC.

This chain uses TRBV28 with TRBJ2-5; D is possibly TRBD1 (6 bases). V lost 6 bases, J lost 1 base, and 15 bases lay in between. The V gene's germline CDR1 is MDHEN and CDR2 SYDVKM. The CDR3 sequence is 15 residues long. The CDR3 sequence is CASRPLRDIQETQYF. Written as DNA, the CDR3 is TGTGCCAGCAGGCCGCTCCGGGACATCCAAGAGACCCAGTACTTC.

V is TRBV27 and J is TRBJ2-7; 7 bases match TRBD2. Germline CDR1 is MNHEY and CDR2 is SMNVEV (reference sequence). J gave up 6 bases and V 1 base, and 9 bases lay outside the gene matches. The CDR3 extends over 15 amino acids. CDR3 residues: CASSLFPGTKLEQYF. CDR3 bases: TGTGCCAGCAGTTTATTCCCTGGGACTAAGCTCGAGCAGTACTTC.

The chain joins TRBV28 to TRBJ1-5; the D gene is possibly TRBD1 (6 bases). V lost 6 bases to trimming and J lost 9 bases, with 15 bases between them. There are 13 residues in the CDR3. CDR1 MDHEN and CDR2 SYDVKM come from the germline V gene. The CDR3 region has the DNA TGTGCCAGCAGCTTCCCCAGGGGACGGCCCCAGCATTTT. It encodes CASSFPRGRPQHF.

This chain connects TRBV6-5 to TRBJ1-2; TRBD1 might be the D (5 bases). The CDR3 length is 15 residues. V lost 2 bases and J 1 base, leaving 11 bases between the germline ends. The germline V gene has CDR1 MNHEY and CDR2 SVGAGI. The CDR3 DNA sequence: TGTGCCAGCAGTTACGGGCAGGGTATTAACTATGGCTACACCTTC. As protein: CASSYGQGINYGYTF.

This rearrangement joins TRBV5-1 to TRBJ2-7; 8 nucleotides align to TRBD1. The trim removed 4 bases at V and 3 bases at J, leaving 6 bases unmatched. The CDR3 is 14 amino acids. The germline CDR1 and CDR2 sequences are SGHRS and YFSETQ. The CDR3, as DNA: TGCGCCAGCAGCATCACAGGGGGGAACTACGAGCAGTACTTC. As protein: CASSITGGNYEQYF.

In DNA form, the CDR3 reads TGTGCCAGCAGCCAAAAGTCTCCACAGCGGGATACTAACTATGGCTACACCTTC. Its translation: CASSQKSPQRDTNYGYTF. The chain carries TRBV7-8 and TRBJ1-2; no clear D. This CDR3 region has 18 residues. Per the germline V gene, CDR1 is SGHVS and CDR2 is FQNEAQ. The V and J ends lost 5 bases and 0 bases respectively, with 22 bases between them.

As regards this clone: Distinct nucleotide sequences in the sample also encode this CDR3. The J gene is TRBJ1-6, the V gene TRBV5-5; D gene unclear. The CDR3 has 14 residues. Germline-derived CDR1 and CDR2 are SGHKS and YYEKEE (reference sequence). The V end lost 0 bases, the J end lost 4 bases, and 5 bases lay between the germline ends. For the CDR3, the DNA is TGTGCCAGCAGCTTGGGAGGGTATAATTCACCCCTCCACTTT. Protein: CASSLGGYNSPLHF.

This chain links TRBV7-9 with TRBJ1-1, with D perhaps TRBD1 (6 bases). V was trimmed by 7 bases and J by 5 bases, leaving 17 bases between them. Germline CDR1 reads SEHNR; CDR2 reads FQNEAQ (reference sequence). This CDR3 is built from 14 residues. The CDR3: CASTPGGGRTEAFF. CDR3 DNA: TGTGCCAGCACCCCGGGGGGGGGCAGAACTGAAGCTTTCTTT.

Note on this clone: One end of the junction varies from germline; a read error may be responsible. The rearrangement uses TRBV19 and TRBJ1-4; TRBD1 is a possible D gene (5 bases). The CDR3 sequence is 15 residues long. Germline CDR1 reads LNHDA; CDR2 reads SQIVND (reference sequence). CDR3: CASSLEDGHNEKLFF. CDR3 nucleotide sequence: TGTGCCAGTAGTTTAGAAGACGGACATAATGAAAAACTGTTTTTT.

The chain uses TRBV28 and TRBJ1-2; D not resolved. The CDR3 totals 13 residues. Germline V gene data show CDR1 as MDHEN and CDR2 as SYDVKM. The V end was cut by 6 bases, the J end by 4 bases, with 12 bases between. CDR3 loop: CASSPIGFYGYTF. CDR3 DNA: TGTGCCAGCAGCCCAATCGGGTTCTATGGCTACACCTTC.

V is TRBV28 and J is TRBJ2-3, with TRBD2 identical over 10 bases. The CDR3 is made up of 15 amino acids. V lost 6 bases and J lost 6; bases outside the gene matches: 9. Germline values: CDR1 MDHEN, CDR2 SYDVKM. The CDR3 reads CASRWASGGADTQYF. In DNA, the CDR3 is TGTGCCAGCAGGTGGGCTAGCGGGGGTGCGGATACGCAGTATTTT.

J is TRBJ1-1 and V is TRBV27; unclear D gene. V lost 7 bases to trimming and J lost 3 bases, with 12 bases between them. This CDR3 region has 13 residues. Germline assignment: CDR1 MNHEY and CDR2 SMNVEV (reference sequence). CDR3 coding DNA: TGTGCCAGCATCAGTGGGAGCCACACTGAAGCTTTCTTT. Translating gives CASISGSHTEAFF.

This chain uses TRBV6-1 with TRBJ2-1, with 8 bases aligning to TRBD1. Germline CDR1 MNHNS, CDR2 SASEGT. CDR3 length: 15 residues. J lost 0 bases, V lost 4 bases, and 2 bases had no gene match. This CDR3 reads CASSVDRGSYNEQFF. The CDR3 nucleotides are TGTGCCAGCAGTGTAGACAGGGGCTCCTACAATGAGCAGTTCTTC.